The clone carrying this TCR beta chain was observed a single time. V shed 3 bases and J shed 7 bases, with 16 bases lying between them. The germline gives CDR1 LGHDT, CDR2 YNNKEL (reference sequence). This CDR3 is built from 16 residues. This sample is drawn from a study of blood T cell repertoires in COVID-19. Across the study: COVID-19 samples collected from the United States, Italy and Spain covered acute and convalescent phases. The analysed material was cDNA or gDNA that came from T cells, B-cell-depleted T cells, or PBMCs.

Original processing methods: Nucleated cell counts were estimated from reference gene primer amplification. Clones were sequenced by immunoSEQ multiplex PCR, and TCRdb holds only the in-frame ones, with some missing. V and J calls and clone size are given by that table; D and trimming were obtained from the DNA. Here the sample spans some 99,000 clones, roughly nine tenths being singletons. The chain employs TRBV3-1 (or the pseudogene TRBV3-2) and TRBJ1-6; D perhaps matches TRBD1 (6 bases). The sequence derives from a man between 70 and 80 years old with acute or convalescent COVID-19. Sequencing was done on a sample of peripheral blood. CDR3 loop: CASSQAGRGGNSPLHF. The CDR3, as DNA: TGTGCCAGCAGCCAGGCGGGGAGGGGGGGGAATTCACCCCTCCACTTT.